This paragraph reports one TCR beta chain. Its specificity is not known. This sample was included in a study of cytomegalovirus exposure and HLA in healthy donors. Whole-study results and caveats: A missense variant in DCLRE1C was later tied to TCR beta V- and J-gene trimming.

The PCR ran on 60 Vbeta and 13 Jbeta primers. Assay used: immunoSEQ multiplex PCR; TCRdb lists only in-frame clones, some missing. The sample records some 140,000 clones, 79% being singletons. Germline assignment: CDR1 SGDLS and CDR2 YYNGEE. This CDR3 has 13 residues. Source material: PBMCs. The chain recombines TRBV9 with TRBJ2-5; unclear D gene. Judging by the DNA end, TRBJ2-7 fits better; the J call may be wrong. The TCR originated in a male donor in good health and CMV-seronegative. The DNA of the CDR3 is TGTGCCAGCAGCGTAGGAACAGCTTACGAGCAGTACTTC. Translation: CASSVGTAYEQYF.